This T cell receptor (beta chain) stems from a study of T cells in Graves' hyperthyroidism and ophthalmopathy. TCR beta CDR3 sequences were amplified from RNA transcripts. An initial round of RT-PCR targeting the TCR CDR3 relied on the HTBI primer set. TCRdb fed the multiplex PCR reads into MiXCR, producing one record per CDR3 protein. Of hundreds of thousands of distinct CDR3 sequences detected, approximately 14% appear once; the ten largest clones hold about 26%. CDR1 and CDR2 from the germline V gene are SGHVS and FQNEAQ. The CDR3 extends over 17 amino acids. J lost 4 bases, V lost 0 bases, and 5 bases had no gene match. Ten or more counts support this clonotype.

The receptor was derived from a woman in her 30s with Graves' hyperthyroidism. The chain is built from TRBV7-8 and TRBJ2-3, with TRBD2 matching 12 bases. Sequencing was performed on blood. CDR3 sequence reads: CASSLAASGRGADTQYF. The CDR3, as DNA: TGTGCCAGCAGCTTAGCGGCTAGCGGGAGGGGGGCAGATACGCAGTATTTT.